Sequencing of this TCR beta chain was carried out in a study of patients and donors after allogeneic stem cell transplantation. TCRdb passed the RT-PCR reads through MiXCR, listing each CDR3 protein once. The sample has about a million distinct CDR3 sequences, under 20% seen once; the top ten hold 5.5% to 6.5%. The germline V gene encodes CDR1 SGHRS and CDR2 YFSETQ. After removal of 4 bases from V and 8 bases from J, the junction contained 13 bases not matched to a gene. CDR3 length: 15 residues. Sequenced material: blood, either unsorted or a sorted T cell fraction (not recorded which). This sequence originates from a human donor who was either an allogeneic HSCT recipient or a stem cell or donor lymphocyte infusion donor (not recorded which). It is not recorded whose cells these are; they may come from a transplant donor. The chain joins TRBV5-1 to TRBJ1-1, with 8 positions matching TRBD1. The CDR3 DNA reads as TGCGCCAGCAGCGGTTGGGGGCAGGGGGCGCGAGAAGCTTTCTTT. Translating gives CASSGWGQGAREAFF.